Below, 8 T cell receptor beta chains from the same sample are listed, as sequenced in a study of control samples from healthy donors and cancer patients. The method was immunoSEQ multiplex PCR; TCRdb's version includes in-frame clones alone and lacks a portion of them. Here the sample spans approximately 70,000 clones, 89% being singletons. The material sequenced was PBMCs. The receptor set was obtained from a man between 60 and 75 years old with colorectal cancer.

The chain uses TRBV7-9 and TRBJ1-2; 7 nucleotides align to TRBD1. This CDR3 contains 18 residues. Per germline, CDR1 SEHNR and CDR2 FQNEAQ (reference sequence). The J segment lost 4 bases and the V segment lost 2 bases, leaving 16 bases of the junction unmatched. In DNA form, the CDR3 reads TGTGCCAGCAGCTTATTCGACGCAACAGGACAGGAACCCTATGGCTACACCTTC. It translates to CASSLFDATGQEPYGYTF.

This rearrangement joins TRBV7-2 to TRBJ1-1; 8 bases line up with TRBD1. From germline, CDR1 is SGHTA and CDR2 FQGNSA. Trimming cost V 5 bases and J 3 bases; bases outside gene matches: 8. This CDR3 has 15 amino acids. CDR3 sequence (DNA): TGTGCCAGCAGCCTCGACAGGGGTGGGGACACTGAAGCTTTCTTT. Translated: CASSLDRGGDTEAFF. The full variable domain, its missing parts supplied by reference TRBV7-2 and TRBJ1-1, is GAGVSQSPSNKVTEKGKDVELRCDPISGHTALYWYRQSLGQGLEFLIYFQGNSAPDKSGLPSDRFSAERTGGSVSTLTIQRTQQEDSAVYLCASSLDRGGDTEAFFGQGTRLTVV.

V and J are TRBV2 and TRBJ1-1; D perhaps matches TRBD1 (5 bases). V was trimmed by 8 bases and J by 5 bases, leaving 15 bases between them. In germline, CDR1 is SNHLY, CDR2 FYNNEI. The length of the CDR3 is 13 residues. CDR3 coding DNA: TGTGCCAGCCGGGCAGGCGAGGGGACTGAAGCTTTCTTT. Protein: CASRAGEGTEAFF. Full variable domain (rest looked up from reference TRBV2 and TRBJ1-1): EPEVTQTPSHQVTQMGQEVILRCVPISNHLYFYWYRQILGQKVEFLVSFYNNEISEKSEIFDDQFSVERPDGSNFTLKIRSTKLEDSAMYFCASRAGEGTEAFFGQGTRLTVV.

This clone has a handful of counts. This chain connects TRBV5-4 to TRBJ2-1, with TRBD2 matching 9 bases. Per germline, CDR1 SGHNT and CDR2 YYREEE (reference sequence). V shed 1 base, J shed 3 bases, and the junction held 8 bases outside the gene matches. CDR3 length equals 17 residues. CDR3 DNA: TGTGCCAGCAGCTTGTGGGGAGGTAGCGGGGGCTACAATGAGCAGTTCTTC. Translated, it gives CASSLWGGSGGYNEQFF.

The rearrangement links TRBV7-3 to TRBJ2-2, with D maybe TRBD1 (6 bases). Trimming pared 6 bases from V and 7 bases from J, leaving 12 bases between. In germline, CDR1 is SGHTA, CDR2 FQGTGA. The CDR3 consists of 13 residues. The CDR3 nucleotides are TGTGCCAGCAGGCCCACAGGGATCGGGGAGCTGTTTTTT. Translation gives CASRPTGIGELFF.

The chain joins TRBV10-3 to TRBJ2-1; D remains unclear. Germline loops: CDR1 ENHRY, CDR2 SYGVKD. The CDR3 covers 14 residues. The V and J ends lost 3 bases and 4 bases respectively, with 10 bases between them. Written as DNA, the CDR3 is TGTGCCATCAGTGATGGGAAAGGTTACAATGAGCAGTTCTTC. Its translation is CAISDGKGYNEQFF.

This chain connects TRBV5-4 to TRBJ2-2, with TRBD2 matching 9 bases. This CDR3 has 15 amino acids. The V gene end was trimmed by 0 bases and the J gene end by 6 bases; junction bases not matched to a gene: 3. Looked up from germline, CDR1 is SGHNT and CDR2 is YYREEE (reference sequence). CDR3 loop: CASSLGGGAAGELFF. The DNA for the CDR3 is TGTGCCAGCAGCTTGGGCGGGGGGGCAGCCGGGGAGCTGTTTTTT.

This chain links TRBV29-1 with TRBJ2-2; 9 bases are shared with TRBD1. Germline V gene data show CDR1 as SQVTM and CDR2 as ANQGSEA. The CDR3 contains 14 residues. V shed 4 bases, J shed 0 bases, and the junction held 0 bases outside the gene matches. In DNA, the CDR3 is TGCAGCGTTGGACAGGGGGCGAACACCGGGGAGCTGTTTTTT. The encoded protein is CSVGQGANTGELFF.